This record concerns one T cell receptor beta chain sequence. The specificity of this receptor is unknown. No base quality information exists; no much larger clone differs at one position. The data originate from a study of blood T cell repertoires in COVID-19 (dated by TCRdb to about 2020). Looking at the study overall: The collaborator samples originated in the United States, Italy and Spain and spanned the acute and convalescent phases of COVID-19. Samples came from the ongoing ImmuneRACE study (first 160 participants) plus 1,254 subjects from 6 global collaborators. HLA class I and class II types, where available, came from metadata supplied by the sample provider rather than from assay-based typing. The repertoires were released in a freely available public database intended as a resource for research on the immune response to SARS-CoV-2. The dataset comprised deeply sampled blood TCRbeta repertoires from subjects exposed to, actively infected with, or recovered from COVID-19. Sample metadata almost always included a de-identified subject ID, COVID-19 status, age in years and sex. The prospective study material was composed of cDNA or gDNA derived from T cells, B-cell-depleted T cells, or PBMCs. What the authors observed across the whole study: Clinical and demographic metadata were provided uncurated, with the amount varying by source and participant.

The CDR3 measures 15 amino acids from cysteine to phenylalanine. The retained sequence is limited to the CDR3, 45 bases, with the frame set at the first base. V gives up 4 bases and J gives up 0 bases, and the segment between their germline ends measures 10 bases. Looking up the germline V gene yields CDR1 SGHRS and CDR2 YFSETQ. TCRbeta CDR3 regions were amplified from genomic DNA using the immunoSEQ Assay, a bias-controlled multiplex PCR. The authors' analysis ran thus. The number of nucleated cells in each sample was estimated from the amplification of reference gene primers within the assay. To quantify the absolute abundance of each unique TCRbeta CDR3 rearrangement, sequence reads were collapsed and filtered. For each sample, productive Simpson clonality was calculated as the square root of Simpson's diversity index over productive rearrangements. TCRdb retrieved this table from immuneACCESS and kept in-frame rearrangements only. Not all clones are present; in checked studies, unresolved V genes account for under half, and no reason is known for the remainder. That table gives V, J and clone size, and the DNA gave D and trimming. The sample table shows 200,000 to 250,000 clones, and 90% are seen once. Over 12% of the sample rests with the top ten.

Participants in the prospective study were enrolled through a virtual design, were aged roughly 18 to 100 years, and lived in about 25 United States geographic areas. To assign participants to cohorts, the prospective study relied on clinical history that participants themselves reported in a screening survey and a study questionnaire. Exposed participants had been in contact with someone with a PCR-confirmed or clinician-diagnosed COVID-19 case within 2 weeks of study entry. In the prospective study, whole blood, serum and a nasopharyngeal or oropharyngeal swab were collected from each participant by mobile phlebotomists. Additional blood draws and questionnaires over an approximately two-month period could optionally be provided by prospective study participants. Blood samples from the prospective study were shipped frozen or at room temperature prior to DNA extraction.

The chain employs TRBV5-1 and TRBJ1-4, with the D segment identity uncertain. This clonotype originated in a young man who had been exposed to COVID-19. The material sequenced was PBMCs or T cells enriched from blood (not recorded which). The nucleotide sequence reads TGCGCCAGCAGCCTAAGACAAGCAACTAATGAAAAACTGTTTTTT. Its protein product is CASSLRQATNEKLFF.